A selection of T cell receptor beta chains follows, all from one sample in a study of OX40 agonist ivuxolimab in advanced cancers. The assay was immunoSEQ multiplex PCR, and TCRdb's table has in-frame clones only and misses some. The sample shows 60,000 to 75,000 clones, roughly 83% of them seen only once. The sample consisted of CD4+ or CD8+ T cells sorted from blood, taken in a trial of the OX40 agonist ivuxolimab. The receptors were sampled from an adult with an advanced solid tumor such as melanoma, head and neck, liver or kidney cancer. Both conserved end residues are part of each CDR3. A D gene is named only where the DNA matches it firmly. Size is omitted from some rows. Given values are once, few, many or a class for expanded clones.

j_call clone_size d_call v_call cdr3_aa cdr3_nt
TRBJ2-5 . TRBD2 TRBV7-8 CASSFGGRKETQYF TGTGCCAGCAGCTTCGGGGGGAGGAAAGAGACCCAGTACTTC
TRBJ2-6 . . TRBV7-9 CASSPLARAGANVLTF TGTGCCAGCAGCCCTCTCGCGAGGGCTGGGGCCAACGTCCTGACTTTC
TRBJ2-5 . . TRBV7-6 CASKEQETQYF TGTGCCAGCAAAGAACAAGAGACCCAGTACTTC
TRBJ2-7 . . TRBV27 CASSPRGGGDHEQYF TGTGCCAGCAGCCCAAGAGGGGGGGGAGACCACGAGCAGTACTTC
TRBJ1-2 once . TRBV6-5 CASRKNGGYTF TGTGCCAGCAGAAAGAACGGTGGCTACACCTTC
TRBJ1-1 . TRBD1 TRBV15 CATSRGQGGTEAFF TGTGCCACCAGCAGAGGACAGGGTGGCACTGAAGCTTTCTTT
TRBJ2-4 . TRBD1 TRBV18 CASSGQGSILAKNIQYF TGTGCCAGCTCGGGACAGGGCAGTATTCTAGCCAAAAACATTCAGTACTTC
TRBJ2-3 . . TRBV7-8 CASSSGGDTQYF TGTGCCAGCAGCAGTGGGGGGGATACGCAGTATTTT
TRBJ1-5 few . TRBV9 CASSVGDLRNQPQHF TGTGCCAGCAGCGTAGGGGATCTACGCAATCAGCCCCAGCATTTT
TRBJ1-3 once TRBD1 TRBV5-1 CASRLDRAGNTIYF TGCGCCAGCAGACTGGACAGGGCTGGAAACACCATATATTTT
TRBJ2-7 . . TRBV27 CASSPDSWDLVKTYEQYF TGTGCCAGCAGTCCCGATAGCTGGGACTTAGTAAAAACCTACGAGCAGTACTTC
TRBJ2-7 few . TRBV5-4 CASSYPGKSDEQYF TGTGCCAGCAGTTACCCCGGGAAGAGCGACGAGCAGTACTTC
TRBJ1-2 . TRBD1 TRBV5-1 CASSRWTGGKGGYTF TGCGCCAGCAGCCGCTGGACAGGGGGGAAGGGTGGCTACACCTTC
TRBJ2-1 . TRBD2 TRBV10-2 CASSDPSGAGKGEQFF TGCGCCAGCAGTGACCCCAGCGGGGCCGGCAAGGGTGAGCAGTTCTTC
TRBJ2-5 . TRBD1 TRBV19 CASSRQGGETQYF TGTGCCAGTAGTAGACAGGGTGGGGAGACCCAGTACTTC
TRBJ1-3 . TRBD1 TRBV28 CASSYGRDRGLWGSGNTIYF TGTGCCAGCAGTTACGGCCGGGACAGGGGGCTATGGGGCTCTGGAAACACCATATATTTT
TRBJ2-1 . TRBD1 TRBV19 CASSSGQGSYNEQFF TGTGCCAGTAGTTCGGGACAGGGCTCCTACAATGAGCAGTTCTTC
TRBJ2-3 . TRBD1 TRBV5-4 CASSRDRGSDTQYF TGTGCCAGCAGCCGGGACAGGGGATCAGATACGCAGTATTTT
TRBJ1-2 . TRBD1 TRBV11-2 CASSLGTATNYGYTF TGTGCCAGCAGCCTAGGGACAGCAACTAACTATGGCTACACCTTC
TRBJ1-1 . TRBD1 TRBV7-7 CASSPNRDSTEAFF TGTGCCAGCAGCCCAAACCGGGACAGCACTGAAGCTTTCTTT
TRBJ1-6 . . TRBV6-1 CASSSKTYNSPLHF TGTGCCAGCAGTTCTAAAACCTATAATTCACCCCTCCACTTT
TRBJ2-5 . . TRBV21-1 CASSKGRGVETQYF TGTGCCAGCAGTAAGGGGCGTGGGGTAGAGACCCAGTACTTC
TRBJ1-2 . . TRBV5-4 CASSIPPNYGYTF TGTGCCAGCAGCATACCCCCAAACTATGGCTACACCTTC
TRBJ2-7 . . TRBV6-5 CASSYVPGSHEQYF TGTGCCAGCAGTTACGTTCCAGGGTCCCACGAGCAGTACTTC
TRBJ1-2 . TRBD1 TRBV5-6 CASAASTGGAYGYTF TGTGCCAGCGCTGCCTCGACAGGGGGGGCCTATGGCTACACCTTC
TRBJ2-3 once TRBD2 TRBV5-4 CASSTGTSGGLGADTQYF TGTGCCAGCAGCACTGGGACTAGCGGGGGGTTAGGGGCAGATACGCAGTATTTT
TRBJ2-7 . TRBD1 TRBV2 CASSRQGGYEQYF TGTGCCAGCAGTCGACAGGGCGGCTACGAGCAGTACTTC
TRBJ1-4 . . TRBV5-6 CASRATGPFNEKLFF TGTGCCAGCAGGGCCACAGGTCCCTTTAATGAAAAACTGTTTTTT
TRBJ2-2 . TRBD1 TRBV5-1 CASSPGQRRVNTGELFF TGCGCCAGCAGCCCGGGACAGAGAAGGGTGAACACCGGGGAGCTGTTTTTT
TRBJ1-2 . TRBD1 TRBV27 CASSWVDRGLAGYTF TGTGCCAGCAGCTGGGTGGATAGGGGGCTAGCTGGCTACACCTTC
TRBJ1-2 . . TRBV19 CASRGQGNYGYTF TGTGCCAGTAGGGGTCAGGGGAACTATGGCTACACCTTC
TRBJ1-1 . . TRBV5-1 CASSFSTVNTEAFF TGCGCCAGCAGCTTTTCGACAGTGAACACTGAAGCTTTCTTT
TRBJ2-5 . TRBD1 TRBV19 CASSAVGDRGLRSQETQYF TGTGCCAGTAGTGCCGTGGGGGACAGGGGGCTACGTTCTCAAGAGACCCAGTACTTC